These T cell receptor beta chains were read from a single sample in a study of T cells in Graves' hyperthyroidism and ophthalmopathy. TCRdb passed the multiplex PCR reads through MiXCR, listing each CDR3 protein once. The sample includes about 58,000 distinct CDR3 sequences, around half of them seen just once. The sequenced sample consisted of blood. The receptor set was obtained from a woman aged 30 to 39 with Graves' ophthalmopathy. CDR3s include the opening cysteine and the closing phenylalanine or tryptophan. The D gene is left open where the match is weak. Clone size, where shown, is once, few, many, or a class for clones that have expanded.

j_call clone_size v_call cdr3_length d_call cdr3_nt cdr3_aa
TRBJ2-5 once TRBV15 15 TRBD1 TGTGCCACCAGCAGTGCTTACAGGGGCCAAGAGACCCAGTACTTC CATSSAYRGQETQYF
TRBJ2-7 many TRBV19 13 TRBD2 TGTGCCAGTAGTCGTCGGGAGGTCCCCGAGCAGTACTTC CASSRREVPEQYF
TRBJ1-1 many TRBV28 15 TRBD1 TGTGCCAGCAGTTCCTTGACAGGGGGGAACACTGAAGCTTTCTTT CASSSLTGGNTEAFF
TRBJ1-4 NA TRBV28 16 NA TGTGCCAGCAGTTTAGGGCCTCACGGGACTAATGAAAAACTGTTTTTT CASSLGPHGTNEKLFF
TRBJ1-3 NA TRBV2 16 TRBD1 TGTGCCAGCAGTTTACCAGGGGGCGTGGGTGGCTACACCATATATTTT CASSLPGGVGGYTIYF
TRBJ1-3 NA TRBV20-1 13 TRBD1 TGCAGTGCTCCGGACAGGGGGTTGGATACCATATATTTT CSAPDRGLDTIYF
TRBJ1-4 many TRBV12-3/TRBV12-4 16 TRBD1 TGTGCCAGCAGTCGAGGACAGGCTGGGGCGTTTGAAAAACTGTTTTTT CASSRGQAGAFEKLFF
TRBJ2-7 NA TRBV6-4 11 NA TGTGCCAGCAGAAAAGAACGGGAGCAGTACTTC CASRKEREQYF
TRBJ2-7 NA TRBV28 16 NA TGTGCCAGCAGTGCCGGAGGGGGGACACCCGCCTACGAGCAGTACTTC CASSAGGGTPAYEQYF
TRBJ1-5 NA TRBV20-1 13 NA TGCAGTGCTAGAGATTGGGGGACTCAGCCCCAGCATTTT CSARDWGTQPQHF
TRBJ2-5 many TRBV6-2/TRBV6-3 16 TRBD2 TGTGCCAGCAGCGCAAGATCTAGCGGGGATGAAGAGACCCAGTACTTC CASSARSSGDEETQYF
TRBJ1-3 NA TRBV12-3/TRBV12-4 15 TRBD1 TGTGCCAGCAGCTACAGGGGGATCTCTGGAAACACCATATATTTT CASSYRGISGNTIYF
TRBJ2-7 NA TRBV25-1 13 TRBD2 TGTGCCAGCAGTGCCTTACTAGCGGGGGAGCAGTACTTC CASSALLAGEQYF
TRBJ1-4 NA TRBV7-7 12 NA TGTGCTAGCAGCTTAACGGGGGAAAAACTGTTTTTT CASSLTGEKLFF
TRBJ2-5 NA TRBV6-5 14 NA TGTGCCAGCAGTTACTCGAACGGGAGAGAGACCCAGTACTTC CASSYSNGRETQYF